The TCR beta chain described here comes from a study of T cells in tumors and immune-related adverse events. Only in-frame clones appear in the TCRdb table, and some are missing; sequencing was by immunoSEQ multiplex PCR. Counted here are 2,000 to 2,500 clones, about 83% occurring once; the ten biggest clones make up approximately 6.5%. There are 17 residues in the CDR3. The V segment lost 3 bases and the J segment 4 bases; nucleotides outside the gene matches: 10. The germline gives CDR1 SGHRS, CDR2 YFSETQ. The clonotype comes from a female donor with metastatic renal cell carcinoma. The chain is built from TRBV5-1 and TRBJ2-1; TRBD1 matches 10 bases. Sample: tumor tissue, taken from a patient treated with anti-PD-1 therapy. The CDR3 DNA sequence: TGCGCCAGCAGCTCGGGGGCCGGGACAGGGGCTTACAATGAGCAGTTCTTC. Translated, it gives CASSSGAGTGAYNEQFF.